This T cell receptor beta chain was sequenced during a study of Graves' ophthalmopathy and Graves' hyperthyroidism. Germline-derived CDR1 and CDR2 are DFQATT and SNEGSKA (reference sequence). This CDR3 is 11 amino acids long. Unmatched junction bases numbered 2, after V lost 3 bases and J lost 7 bases. This clonotype appeared many times. Investigators amplified TCR beta CDR3 regions from RNA transcripts. In the first round, RT-PCR was carried out with HTBI primers, and a multiplex PCR formed the second round. One entry per CDR3 protein results from TCRdb running MiXCR on the multiplex PCR reads. The sample consists of around 1,000,000 distinct CDR3 sequences, about 36% of them appearing once.

The specimen was peripheral blood or thyroid tissue (not recorded which). The rearrangement uses TRBV20-1 and TRBJ2-7; TRBD2 matches at 8 bases. The origin of this receptor is an adult man with Graves' hyperthyroidism. The CDR3 nucleotides are TGCAGTGCTAGCCGGGGGGGGGAGCAGTACTTC. Encoded protein: CSASRGGEQYF.